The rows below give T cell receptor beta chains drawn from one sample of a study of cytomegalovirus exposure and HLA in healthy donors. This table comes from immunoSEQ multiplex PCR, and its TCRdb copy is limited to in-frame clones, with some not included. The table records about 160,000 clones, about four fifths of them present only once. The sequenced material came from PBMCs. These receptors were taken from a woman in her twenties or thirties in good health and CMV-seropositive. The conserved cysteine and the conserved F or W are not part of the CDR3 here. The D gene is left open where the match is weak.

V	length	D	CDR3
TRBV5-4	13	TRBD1	ASRPTGGLNYGYT
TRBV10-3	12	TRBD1	AISVTGGHSPLH
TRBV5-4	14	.	ASSFVEAPNTGELF
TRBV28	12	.	ASSIGTPTDTQY
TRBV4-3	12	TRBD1	ASSRQGRFDGYT
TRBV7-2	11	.	ASSPSQGLEQY
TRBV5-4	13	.	ASSLRGRMNTEAF
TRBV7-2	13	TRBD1	ASSSPGQGNYGYT
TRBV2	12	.	ASSGQGHGNTIY
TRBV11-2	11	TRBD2	ASSSGLGETQY
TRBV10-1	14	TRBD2	ASSEISGGRTYEQY
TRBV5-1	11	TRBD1	ASSLTGSNGYT
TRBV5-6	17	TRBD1	ASSLLYTLTGGSTDTQY
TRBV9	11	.	ASSAPSGWTEY
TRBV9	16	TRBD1	ASSQNGQGEIGAGELF
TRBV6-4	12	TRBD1	ASSAKTGGSPLH
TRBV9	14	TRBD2	ASSPMGAGGTNIQY
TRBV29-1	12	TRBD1	SALLPTGSYEQY
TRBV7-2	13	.	ASSLNRATNEKLF
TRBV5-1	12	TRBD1	ASSLGDSVNTQY
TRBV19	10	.	ASQENTGELF
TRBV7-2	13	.	ASSPPPRVGDEQY
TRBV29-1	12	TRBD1	SVQTGGLGQPQH
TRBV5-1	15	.	ASSNGEEVSGANVLT
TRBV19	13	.	ASSRKGQNNSPLH
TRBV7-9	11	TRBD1	ASSPGTARGYT
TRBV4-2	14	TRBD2	ASSPLAGARGDTQY
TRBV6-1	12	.	ASRFRVGVSEAF
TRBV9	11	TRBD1	ASSPRQGWGYT
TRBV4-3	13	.	ASSPMGREGSPLH
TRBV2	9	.	ASVQGTEAF
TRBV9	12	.	ASSVGTAPGELF
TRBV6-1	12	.	ASSPKTRKETQY
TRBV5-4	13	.	ASSQGEEANYGYT
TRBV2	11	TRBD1	ASSRDRGYEQY
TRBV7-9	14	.	ASSPPGAKSSYEQY
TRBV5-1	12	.	ASSLGRGTDEQF
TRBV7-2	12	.	ASSLRQYQETQY
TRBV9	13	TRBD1	ASSVGRQGVTEAF
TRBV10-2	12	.	ASSVRHSNQPQH
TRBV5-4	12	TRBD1	ASSRGTGADEQY
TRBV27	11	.	ASSFTRATGYT
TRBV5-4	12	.	ASSPARNPYGYT
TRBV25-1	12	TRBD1	ASSRTGLYNEQF
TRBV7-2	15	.	ASSGRGPGEKRETQY
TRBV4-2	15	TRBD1	ASSRITGTGAGNTIY
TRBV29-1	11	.	SVLQGPGEKLF
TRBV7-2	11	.	ASSLLGGNTIY
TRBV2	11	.	ASLDQRDQPQH